This T cell receptor (beta chain) came from a study of T cells in Graves' hyperthyroidism and ophthalmopathy. Study outcomes and limitations: The model anticipated ophthalmopathy a median approximately 6.6 months pre-onset.

Amplified regions were TCR beta CDR3 sequences from RNA transcripts. The HTBI set primed first-round TCR CDR3 RT-PCR. TCRdb re-called the multiplex PCR reads through MiXCR, storing one row per CDR3 protein. The sample consists of about 270,000 distinct CDR3 sequences, roughly 22% of them appearing once. CDR1 and CDR2 (germline): DFQATT, SNEGSKA (reference sequence). The CDR3 consists of 14 residues. The V and J ends lost 5 bases and 5 bases, in that order; junction bases with no gene match: 7. Clinical symptoms, serum thyroxine and TRAb, thyroid ultrasound and orbital computed tomography were used for the diagnoses. The source of the PBMCs was 10 ml of fresh peripheral blood. This clonotype showed up many times. Its cognate antigen is unknown.

The rearrangement joins TRBV20-1 to TRBJ2-5; 11 positions agree with TRBD2. The source material was blood. This clonotype originated in a man aged 25 to 45 with Graves' ophthalmopathy. The CDR3, as DNA: TGCAGTGCTGGAACTAGCGGGAGATTGGAGACCCAGTACTTC. Translated: CSAGTSGRLETQYF.